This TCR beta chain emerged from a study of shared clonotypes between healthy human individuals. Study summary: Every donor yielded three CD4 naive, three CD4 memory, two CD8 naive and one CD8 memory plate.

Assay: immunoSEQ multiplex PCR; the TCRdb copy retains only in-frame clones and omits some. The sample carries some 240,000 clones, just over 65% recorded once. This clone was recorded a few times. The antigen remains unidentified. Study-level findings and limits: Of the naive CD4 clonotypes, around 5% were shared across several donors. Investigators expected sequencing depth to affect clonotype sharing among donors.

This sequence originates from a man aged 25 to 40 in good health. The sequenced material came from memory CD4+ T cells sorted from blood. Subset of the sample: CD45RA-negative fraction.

The CDR3 region is CAASGGANVLTF. CDR3 coding DNA: TGTGCCGCTAGCGGTGGGGCCAACGTCCTGACTTTC. The genes are TRBV10-3 and TRBJ2-6; 7 bases are shared with TRBD2. This CDR3 is built from 12 residues. The V gene's germline CDR1 is ENHRY and CDR2 SYGVKD. Trimming removed 11 bases from V and 3 bases from J; junction bases left unmatched: 1.